Listed below are T cell receptor beta chains from one sample, sequenced in a study of cytomegalovirus exposure and HLA in healthy donors. Method: immunoSEQ multiplex PCR; TCRdb's copy keeps in-frame clones and lacks some. The sample holds 100,000 or so clones, roughly 15% seen once. Sample: PBMCs. All receptors derive from a female donor in good health and CMV-seronegative. Both conserved end residues are part of each CDR3. The order of the fields is J gene, D gene, V gene, CDR3 length, clone size, CDR3 protein, CDR3 DNA. A D gene is named only where the DNA matches it firmly. The size of a clone is reported for some rows only, either as once, few or many, or as a class for expanded clones.

j_call: TRBJ1-4
d_call: -
v_call: TRBV11-2
cdr3_length: 16
clone_size: -
cdr3_aa: CASSFSVDRLNEKLFF
cdr3_nt: TGTGCCAGCAGCTTCTCTGTGGACAGACTTAATGAAAAACTGTTTTTT

j_call: TRBJ2-2
d_call: TRBD2
v_call: TRBV6-5
cdr3_length: 16
clone_size: -
cdr3_aa: CASSLTSGSITGELFF
cdr3_nt: TGTGCCAGCAGTTTAACTAGCGGGAGCATCACCGGGGAGCTGTTTTTT

j_call: TRBJ1-2
d_call: TRBD1
v_call: TRBV7-2
cdr3_length: 15
clone_size: few
cdr3_aa: CASSSGQGLAYGYTF
cdr3_nt: TGTGCCAGCAGCAGCGGACAGGGGCTAGCGTATGGCTACACCTTC

j_call: TRBJ2-5
d_call: -
v_call: TRBV4-3
cdr3_length: 15
clone_size: -
cdr3_aa: CASSQDLTDSASQYF
cdr3_nt: TGCGCCAGCAGCCAAGATCTCACGGACTCAGCATCCCAGTACTTC

j_call: TRBJ2-1
d_call: -
v_call: TRBV9
cdr3_length: 14
clone_size: few
cdr3_aa: CASSLTTSYNEQFF
cdr3_nt: TGTGCCAGCAGCCTAACTACTAGCTACAATGAGCAGTTCTTC

j_call: TRBJ2-1
d_call: -
v_call: TRBV29-1
cdr3_length: 14
clone_size: few
cdr3_aa: CSAPSGKSYNEQFF
cdr3_nt: TGCAGCGCCCCCTCAGGGAAATCCTACAATGAGCAGTTCTTC

j_call: TRBJ1-4
d_call: TRBD1
v_call: TRBV18
cdr3_length: 14
clone_size: -
cdr3_aa: CASSPDRGNEKLFF
cdr3_nt: TGTGCCAGCTCACCGGACAGGGGAAATGAAAAACTGTTTTTT

j_call: TRBJ2-7
d_call: -
v_call: TRBV29-1
cdr3_length: 15
clone_size: few
cdr3_aa: CSADRLKDCSYEQYF
cdr3_nt: TGCAGCGCGGACCGACTAAAGGATTGTTCCTACGAGCAGTACTTC

j_call: TRBJ2-7
d_call: TRBD2
v_call: TRBV14
cdr3_length: 16
clone_size: -
cdr3_aa: CASSQESAAGGGEQYF
cdr3_nt: TGTGCCAGCAGCCAAGAAAGTGCAGCGGGAGGGGGTGAGCAGTACTTC

j_call: TRBJ1-1
d_call: -
v_call: TRBV5-6
cdr3_length: 15
clone_size: -
cdr3_aa: CASSREPTMNTEAFF
cdr3_nt: TGTGCCAGCAGCAGGGAGCCGACAATGAACACTGAAGCTTTCTTT

j_call: TRBJ2-3
d_call: -
v_call: TRBV6-5
cdr3_length: 15
clone_size: -
cdr3_aa: CASRLTITSTDTQYF
cdr3_nt: TGTGCTAGCAGACTGACTATAACTAGCACAGATACGCAGTATTTT

j_call: TRBJ2-7
d_call: -
v_call: TRBV5-1
cdr3_length: 15
clone_size: few
cdr3_aa: CASSGAAGTSYEQYF
cdr3_nt: TGCGCCAGCAGCGGAGCTGCCGGGACATCTTACGAGCAGTACTTC

j_call: TRBJ1-2
d_call: -
v_call: TRBV10-2
cdr3_length: 15
clone_size: -
cdr3_aa: CASRGNREANYGYTF
cdr3_nt: TGCGCCAGCAGAGGGAACAGGGAAGCTAACTATGGCTACACCTTC

j_call: TRBJ1-4
d_call: -
v_call: TRBV30
cdr3_length: 13
clone_size: -
cdr3_aa: CAWSPRGDEKLFF
cdr3_nt: TGTGCCTGGAGCCCCCGCGGGGATGAAAAACTGTTTTTT

j_call: TRBJ2-5
d_call: TRBD1
v_call: TRBV5-6
cdr3_length: 18
clone_size: -
cdr3_aa: CASSSVRARDRRQETQYF
cdr3_nt: TGTGCCAGCAGCTCCGTCCGGGCGAGGGACAGGAGGCAAGAGACCCAGTACTTC

j_call: TRBJ2-1
d_call: TRBD2
v_call: TRBV2
cdr3_length: 15
clone_size: few
cdr3_aa: CASRGAGGPYNEQFF
cdr3_nt: TGTGCCAGCAGGGGAGCGGGAGGGCCCTACAATGAGCAGTTCTTC

j_call: TRBJ2-3
d_call: TRBD2
v_call: TRBV5-1
cdr3_length: 16
clone_size: -
cdr3_aa: CASSLPSGGTTDTQYF
cdr3_nt: TGCGCCAGCAGCTTACCTAGCGGGGGGACCACAGATACGCAGTATTTT

j_call: TRBJ2-3
d_call: TRBD1
v_call: TRBV6-1
cdr3_length: 14
clone_size: -
cdr3_aa: CASRGGIRTDTQYF
cdr3_nt: TGTGCCAGCAGAGGGGGCATTAGAACAGATACGCAGTATTTT

j_call: TRBJ1-6
d_call: TRBD1
v_call: TRBV28
cdr3_length: 14
clone_size: few
cdr3_aa: CASRSQGSNSPLHF
cdr3_nt: TGTGCCAGCAGGTCACAGGGGAGCAATTCACCCCTCCACTTT

j_call: TRBJ1-3
d_call: TRBD1
v_call: TRBV19
cdr3_length: 15
clone_size: few
cdr3_aa: CASRSDRSSGNTIYF
cdr3_nt: TGTGCCAGTAGGTCGGACAGGAGCTCTGGAAACACCATATATTTT

j_call: TRBJ2-3
d_call: TRBD1
v_call: TRBV10-3
cdr3_length: 15
clone_size: -
cdr3_aa: CAISVGGQKTDTQYF
cdr3_nt: TGTGCCATCAGTGTTGGGGGACAGAAAACAGATACGCAGTATTTT

j_call: TRBJ1-1
d_call: TRBD1
v_call: TRBV9
cdr3_length: 15
clone_size: -
cdr3_aa: CASSEGAGPNTEAFF
cdr3_nt: TGTGCCAGCAGCGAGGGGGCGGGGCCGAACACTGAAGCTTTCTTT

j_call: TRBJ1-2
d_call: TRBD1
v_call: TRBV19
cdr3_length: 14
clone_size: few
cdr3_aa: CASREDRGRDGYTF
cdr3_nt: TGTGCCAGTAGGGAGGACAGGGGGCGCGACGGCTACACCTTC

j_call: TRBJ1-4
d_call: TRBD1
v_call: TRBV10-2
cdr3_length: 16
clone_size: -
cdr3_aa: CASKDRTYTTNEKLFF
cdr3_nt: TGCGCCAGCAAGGACAGGACCTACACAACTAATGAAAAACTGTTTTTT

j_call: TRBJ2-1
d_call: TRBD1
v_call: TRBV7-9
cdr3_length: 14
clone_size: few
cdr3_aa: CASSYDRAYNEQFF
cdr3_nt: TGTGCCAGCAGCTATGACAGGGCATACAATGAGCAGTTCTTC

j_call: TRBJ2-7
d_call: TRBD2
v_call: TRBV15
cdr3_length: 15
clone_size: few
cdr3_aa: CATSKERGVLYEQYF
cdr3_nt: TGTGCCACCAGCAAGGAGCGGGGGGTCCTATACGAGCAGTACTTC

j_call: TRBJ2-3
d_call: -
v_call: TRBV28
cdr3_length: 15
clone_size: -
cdr3_aa: CASRFLAEGTDTQYF
cdr3_nt: TGTGCCAGCAGATTTTTAGCGGAGGGCACAGATACGCAGTATTTT

j_call: TRBJ2-4
d_call: -
v_call: TRBV29-1
cdr3_length: 14
clone_size: few
cdr3_aa: CSVIDSGFKNIQYF
cdr3_nt: TGCAGCGTTATTGACTCGGGGTTCAAAAACATTCAGTACTTC

j_call: TRBJ2-3
d_call: TRBD2
v_call: TRBV28
cdr3_length: 13
clone_size: -
cdr3_aa: CASSGGDRYTQYF
cdr3_nt: TGTGCCAGCAGTGGGGGGGACCGCTATACGCAGTATTTT

j_call: TRBJ1-5
d_call: -
v_call: TRBV4-3
cdr3_length: 15
clone_size: few
cdr3_aa: CASSRGRGANQPQHF
cdr3_nt: TGCGCCAGCAGCCGGGGTCGGGGAGCCAATCAGCCCCAGCATTTT

j_call: TRBJ1-3
d_call: -
v_call: TRBV7-2
cdr3_length: 18
clone_size: -
cdr3_aa: CASSLGRYRVGTENTIYF
cdr3_nt: TGTGCCAGCAGCTTAGGGCGATACAGGGTTGGTACTGAAAACACCATATATTTT

j_call: TRBJ1-5
d_call: -
v_call: TRBV4-1
cdr3_length: 14
clone_size: few
cdr3_aa: CASSQDLYNQPQHF
cdr3_nt: TGCGCCAGCAGCCAAGACTTGTACAATCAGCCCCAGCATTTT

j_call: TRBJ1-5
d_call: -
v_call: TRBV5-6
cdr3_length: 14
clone_size: few
cdr3_aa: CASSYNGDGQPQHF
cdr3_nt: TGTGCCAGCAGCTACAATGGAGATGGTCAGCCCCAGCATTTT

j_call: TRBJ2-7
d_call: -
v_call: TRBV18
cdr3_length: 14
clone_size: -
cdr3_aa: CASSPQTVTYEQYF
cdr3_nt: TGTGCCAGCTCACCGCAAACAGTCACCTACGAGCAGTACTTC

j_call: TRBJ2-5
d_call: TRBD2
v_call: TRBV7-9
cdr3_length: 13
clone_size: -
cdr3_aa: CASSFFGGETQYF
cdr3_nt: TGTGCCAGCAGCTTTTTCGGGGGGGAGACCCAGTACTTC

j_call: TRBJ1-5
d_call: -
v_call: TRBV18
cdr3_length: 15
clone_size: few
cdr3_aa: CASSPTGAPNQPQHF
cdr3_nt: TGTGCCAGCTCACCGACAGGAGCACCAAATCAGCCCCAGCATTTT

j_call: TRBJ2-4
d_call: -
v_call: TRBV28
cdr3_length: 16
clone_size: few
cdr3_aa: CASSLFATGVGGIQYF
cdr3_nt: TGTGCCAGCAGTTTATTTGCGACAGGAGTCGGAGGCATTCAGTACTTC

j_call: TRBJ2-7
d_call: -
v_call: TRBV19
cdr3_length: 14
clone_size: -
cdr3_aa: CASSDLASTYEQYF
cdr3_nt: TGTGCCAGTAGTGACCTAGCATCAACCTACGAGCAGTACTTC

j_call: TRBJ1-2
d_call: -
v_call: TRBV7-9
cdr3_length: 15
clone_size: few
cdr3_aa: CASSLGSVDHYGYTF
cdr3_nt: TGTGCCAGCAGCTTAGGGTCAGTCGATCACTATGGCTACACCTTC

j_call: TRBJ2-3
d_call: -
v_call: TRBV27
cdr3_length: 15
clone_size: -
cdr3_aa: CASSPPGRGTDTQYF
cdr3_nt: TGTGCCAGCAGTCCCCCAGGAAGGGGGACAGATACGCAGTATTTT

j_call: TRBJ2-1
d_call: -
v_call: TRBV21-1
cdr3_length: 19
clone_size: few
cdr3_aa: CASSKALSGLAGLRNEQFF
cdr3_nt: TGTGCCAGCAGCAAAGCGCTTTCAGGACTAGCGGGTCTACGGAATGAGCAGTTCTTC

j_call: TRBJ1-5
d_call: -
v_call: TRBV9
cdr3_length: 15
clone_size: few
cdr3_aa: CASSVGGTDNQPQHF
cdr3_nt: TGTGCCAGCAGCGTAGGGGGGACTGATAATCAGCCCCAGCATTTT

j_call: TRBJ1-2
d_call: TRBD1
v_call: TRBV5-1
cdr3_length: 13
clone_size: -
cdr3_aa: CASSQGANYGYTF
cdr3_nt: TGCGCCAGCAGTCAGGGGGCTAACTATGGCTACACCTTC

j_call: TRBJ2-5
d_call: -
v_call: TRBV2
cdr3_length: 13
clone_size: few
cdr3_aa: CASRWTDQETQYF
cdr3_nt: TGTGCCAGCAGATGGACAGACCAAGAGACCCAGTACTTC

j_call: TRBJ2-2
d_call: TRBD2
v_call: TRBV19
cdr3_length: 16
clone_size: few
cdr3_aa: CASSTRGGRDTGELFF
cdr3_nt: TGTGCCAGTAGTACCCGGGGGGGCCGCGACACCGGGGAGCTGTTTTTT

j_call: TRBJ2-7
d_call: TRBD1
v_call: TRBV5-1
cdr3_length: 13
clone_size: -
cdr3_aa: CASRQGTAYEQYF
cdr3_nt: TGCGCCAGCAGACAAGGGACAGCCTACGAGCAGTACTTC

j_call: TRBJ2-7
d_call: -
v_call: TRBV5-6
cdr3_length: 14
clone_size: few
cdr3_aa: CASSLQGSSYEQYF
cdr3_nt: TGTGCCAGCAGCTTGCAGGGGAGCTCCTACGAGCAGTACTTC

j_call: TRBJ2-7
d_call: -
v_call: TRBV4-3
cdr3_length: 14
clone_size: few
cdr3_aa: CASSQVLYSYEQYF
cdr3_nt: TGCGCCAGCAGCCAAGTTCTCTACTCCTACGAGCAGTACTTC

j_call: TRBJ1-1
d_call: -
v_call: TRBV6-1
cdr3_length: 15
clone_size: -
cdr3_aa: CASSDLARKNTEAFF
cdr3_nt: TGTGCCAGCAGTGATTTAGCACGCAAGAACACTGAAGCTTTCTTT

j_call: TRBJ1-4
d_call: TRBD1
v_call: TRBV30
cdr3_length: 14
clone_size: few
cdr3_aa: CAWSLGTGERELFF
cdr3_nt: TGTGCCTGGAGCCTCGGGACAGGGGAGAGGGAACTGTTTTTT

j_call: TRBJ1-5
d_call: -
v_call: TRBV5-8
cdr3_length: 16
clone_size: -
cdr3_aa: CASSLAVGASNQPQHF
cdr3_nt: TGTGCCAGCAGCTTGGCCGTTGGGGCAAGCAATCAGCCCCAGCATTTT